These 10 T cell receptor beta chains were sequenced from one sample in a study of T cell responses to AZD1222 COVID-19 vaccine. Some clones are missing from TCRdb's copy, which holds only in-frame ones; the method was immunoSEQ multiplex PCR. The sample consists of 160,000 or so clones, 75% to 95% of them appearing once. This sample comprised peripheral blood, obtained on day 0 of AZD1222 vaccination. The receptors shown here come from an adult in good health.

The chain couples TRBV3-1 (or the pseudogene TRBV3-2) to TRBJ2-5; D not resolved. This CDR3 contains 13 residues. Germline V gene lookup returns CDR1 LGHDT and CDR2 YNNKEL (reference sequence). V was clipped by 2 bases and J by 5 bases, with 9 bases between them. In DNA form, the CDR3 reads TGTGCCAGCAGCCAATTGAGCAGGGAGACCCAGTACTTC. Amino acids: CASSQLSRETQYF.

The genes are TRBV6-5 and TRBJ2-7; D is possibly TRBD2 (5 bases). The CDR3 covers 14 residues. Trimming stripped 0 bases from V and 3 bases from J, with 9 bases between. CDR1 is MNHEY, CDR2 SVGAGI, per germline. The CDR3 DNA reads TGTGCCAGCAGTTACTCTCCAGGAGGCTACGAGCAGTACTTC. It specifies CASSYSPGGYEQYF.

The rearrangement uses TRBV7-2 and TRBJ2-7, with 7 bases lining up with TRBD1. The CDR3 loop spans 15 amino acids. Looked up from germline, CDR1 is SGHTA and CDR2 is FQGNSA. V gave up 1 base and J gave up 4 bases; unmatched junction bases: 7. CDR3 region: CASSLVLGGGYEQYF. The CDR3 DNA sequence: TGTGCCAGCAGCTTAGTGCTAGGGGGCGGGTACGAGCAGTACTTC.

V is TRBV11-2 and J is TRBJ2-5, with 9 bases lining up with TRBD2. CDR3 length: 18 residues. Germline V gives CDR1 SGHAT, CDR2 FQNNGV. Germline trimming cut 5 bases from V and 5 bases from J; bases unmatched to any gene: 18. Here the CDR3 reads CASSPGVAGGRHGETQYF. For the CDR3, the DNA is TGTGCCAGCAGCCCAGGAGTGGCGGGAGGGAGACATGGGGAGACCCAGTACTTC.

This chain joins TRBV28 and TRBJ2-5; no definite D call. Per the germline V gene, CDR1 is MDHEN and CDR2 is SYDVKM. Trimming cost V 3 bases and J 1 base, with 9 bases left between them. The CDR3 has 14 amino acids. CDR3 in DNA: TGTGCCAGCAGTTTCTCCCTATTCCAAGAGACCCAGTACTTC. Amino acids: CASSFSLFQETQYF. The variable domain in full, with the rest retrieved from reference TRBV28 and TRBJ2-5, is DVKVTQSSRYLVKRTGEKVFLECVQDMDHENMFWYRQDPGLGLRLIYFSYDVKMKEKGDIPEGYSVSREKKERFSLILESASTNQTSMYLCASSFSLFQETQYFGPGTRLLVL.

V is TRBV7-6 and J is TRBJ1-4, with D unresolved. The V and J ends lost 1 base and 3 bases respectively, with 12 bases between them. Germline assignment: CDR1 SGHVS and CDR2 FNYEAQ. The CDR3 contains 16 residues. The CDR3 sequence: CASSLGSGWSNEKLFF. The CDR3 region has the DNA TGTGCCAGCAGCTTAGGGAGTGGTTGGTCTAATGAAAAACTGTTTTTT.

This rearrangement joins TRBV28 to TRBJ2-2, with 8 bases matching TRBD1. The germline CDR1 and CDR2 sequences are MDHEN and SYDVKM. J gave up 3 bases and V 7 bases, and 4 bases lay outside the gene matches. There are 14 residues in the CDR3. The CDR3 DNA reads TGTGCCAGCACGACAGGGGAAGACACCGGGGAGCTGTTTTTT. Its translation is CASTTGEDTGELFF.

The rearrangement uses TRBV28 and TRBJ2-7; D ambiguous. Per the germline V gene, CDR1 is MDHEN and CDR2 is SYDVKM. Between the trimmed V and J ends, which lost 5 bases and 4 bases, there was a span of 6 bases. CDR3 size: 11 residues. CDR3 nucleotide sequence: TGTGCCAGCAGTAGCCTTTACGAGCAGTACTTC. It codes for CASSSLYEQYF.

This sequence joins TRBV24-1 and TRBJ2-1; possibly TRBD2 for D (6 bases). Germline lookup yields CDR1 KGHDR and CDR2 SFDVKD. V shed 0 bases and J shed 3 bases, with 11 bases lying between them. CDR3 length: 16 amino acids. CDR3 region: CATSDLRGSDYNEQFF. Written as DNA, the CDR3 is TGTGCCACCAGTGATTTGCGGGGGTCCGACTACAATGAGCAGTTCTTC.

The V and J genes are TRBV28 and TRBJ2-7, with D maybe TRBD2 (5 bases). CDR1 and CDR2 from the germline V gene are MDHEN and SYDVKM. The CDR3 covers 14 residues. The V end lost 3 bases, the J end lost 0 bases, and 9 bases lay between the germline ends. The CDR3 is CASSFLGSSYEQYF. The CDR3 DNA reads as TGTGCCAGCAGTTTTTTAGGGAGCTCCTACGAGCAGTACTTC.